This T cell receptor beta chain was identified in a study of blood T cells in healthy people across ages. The overall study: Template switching caught about one barcoded beta molecule for each two T cells.

This CDR3 contains 13 residues. Trimming at V came to 7 bases and at J to 4 bases, leaving 4 bases not matched to a gene. Germline loops: CDR1 MDHEN, CDR2 SYDVKM. A few counts support this clonotype. Its antigen is unknown. Every sample had a minimum of 6.5 million PBMCs isolated. The study's findings and limits: It was held that the diversity estimates obtained from one million T cells were underestimates.

The use of a sample-barcoded 5' primer and a J-beta primer mix characterized a second PCR of 7 to 11 cycles. Every single cDNA molecule received a tag from a template-switch adaptor with 12 random nucleotides. In TCRdb, the 5' RACE reads were re-called with MiXCR into one record per CDR3 protein. This sample has some 1.8 million distinct CDR3 sequences, with roughly two fifths found just once. Material: blood. The clonotype comes from a human donor in good health. The rearrangement joins TRBV28 to TRBJ2-1, with 7 nucleotides matching TRBD1. In DNA, the CDR3 is TGTGCCAGCAACTTGGACAGGTACAATGAGCAGTTCTTC. Encoded protein: CASNLDRYNEQFF.